Shown below are 23 T cell receptor beta chains from a single sample sequenced in a study of CD8+CD57+ T cells in acquired aplastic anemia. Both TCR beta VDJ combination and CDR3 sequence profiling were carried out. Genomic DNA was the template for this profiling. TCRdb called the reads again in MiXCR, with one record for every CDR3 protein. The sample holds about 170,000 distinct CDR3 sequences, about 64% seen once. The sequenced material came from sorted CD4+, CD8+, or CD8+CD57+ T cells (not recorded which) from PBMCs. These receptors came from a human donor in good health.

V and J are TRBV5-1 and TRBJ2-7; TRBD1 agrees at 8 bases. The V segment lost 0 bases and the J segment 3 bases; nucleotides outside the gene matches: 8. The germline V gene has CDR1 SGHRS and CDR2 YFSETQ. The CDR3 runs to 16 residues. CDR3 in amino acids: CASSLDPFDRGYEQYF. The DNA of the CDR3 is TGCGCCAGCAGCTTGGATCCGTTTGACAGGGGCTACGAGCAGTACTTC.

V is TRBV12-3 or TRBV12-4 and J is TRBJ2-3; tentative D call: TRBD1 (5 bases). Trimming shortened V by 4 bases and J by 5 bases, and 13 bases separated the two germline ends. The CDR3 loop spans 14 amino acids. Here the CDR3 reads CASSSTQGKDTQYF. The CDR3 bases are TGTGCCAGCAGTTCAACGCAGGGTAAAGATACGCAGTATTTT.

In its sample, this clonotype was seen many times. The gene calls are TRBV5-1 and TRBJ2-3; a possible D gene is TRBD2 (6 bases). Trimming stripped 2 bases from V and 0 bases from J, with 10 bases between. Germline values: CDR1 SGHRS, CDR2 YFSETQ. The CDR3 spans 15 residues. CDR3 protein: CASSFRGTSTDTQYF. The DNA of the CDR3 is TGCGCCAGCAGCTTTCGGGGGACTAGCACAGATACGCAGTATTTT.

This clonotype was detected only once. The chain couples TRBV11-2 to TRBJ2-6; 8 bases match TRBD1. The V and J ends lost 4 bases and 3 bases, in that order; junction bases with no gene match: 8. Germline V gene lookup returns CDR1 SGHAT and CDR2 FQNNGV. This CDR3 region has 17 residues. The CDR3 coding sequence is TGTGCCAGCAGCTCTGCTAGGACAGGGATTGGGGCCAACGTCCTGACTTTC. As protein: CASSSARTGIGANVLTF.

The chain recombines TRBV5-1 with TRBJ1-2; TRBD1 might be the D (5 bases). V dropped 4 bases and J dropped 0 bases, with 10 bases sitting between them. The CDR3 sequence is 14 residues long. Germline V gene sequence: CDR1 SGHRS, CDR2 YFSETQ. The CDR3 DNA sequence: TGCGCCAGCAGCGCCGGGGCCCCTAACTATGGCTACACCTTC. As protein: CASSAGAPNYGYTF.

The genes are TRBV24-1 and TRBJ1-1; D perhaps matches TRBD1 (5 bases). CDR1 and CDR2 from the germline V gene are KGHDR and SFDVKD. The CDR3 is made up of 14 amino acids. Trimming pared 8 bases from V and 10 bases from J, leaving 22 bases between. CDR3 in amino acids: CATNGIPGPGVAFF. DNA of the CDR3: TGTGCCACCAATGGCATACCCGGGCCGGGGGTAGCTTTCTTT.

V is TRBV6-5 and J is TRBJ1-2, with 8 bases identical to TRBD1. Trimming cost V 2 bases and J 8 bases; bases outside gene matches: 13. This CDR3 has 16 residues. Germline loops: CDR1 MNHEY, CDR2 SVGAGI. CDR3 coding DNA: TGTGCCAGCAGTTACACCGTAGTCGACAGGGGAGGAGGCTACACCTTC. Protein product: CASSYTVVDRGGGYTF.

This sequence joins TRBV7-8 and TRBJ1-6, with D unresolved. CDR3 size: 14 residues. Germline CDR1 reads SGHVS; CDR2 reads FQNEAQ. V was shortened by 4 bases and J by 4 bases, with 8 bases between the two germline ends. The DNA for the CDR3 is TGTGCCAGCAGCTCCGGACTTTATAATTCACCCCTCCACTTT. It encodes CASSSGLYNSPLHF.

The sample holds a few counts of this clonotype. The V and J genes are TRBV7-9 and TRBJ2-7; 7 nucleotides line up with TRBD1. V lost 5 bases and J lost 4; bases outside the gene matches: 11. Germline lookup yields CDR1 SEHNR and CDR2 FQNEAQ (reference sequence). The length of the CDR3 is 15 residues. The CDR3, as DNA: TGTGCCAGCAGCGGAGACAGGGCAAATTTATACGAGCAGTACTTC. Residues: CASSGDRANLYEQYF.

This clonotype is a singleton in its sample. The chain joins TRBV2 to TRBJ2-2; D gene uncertain. Deletions cut 9 bases from V and 3 bases from J, with 14 bases between. CDR3 length equals 14 residues. Germline V gene lookup returns CDR1 SNHLY and CDR2 FYNNEI. The CDR3 nucleotides read TGTGCCAGTGCAACCGAAATGGACACCGGGGAGCTGTTTTTT. Protein: CASATEMDTGELFF.

This clonotype was picked up many times. CDR3 region: CASTLRHNEQFF. DNA of the CDR3: TGTGCCAGCACCCTCCGGCACAATGAGCAGTTCTTC. V gene TRBV7-3 combines with J gene TRBJ2-1; D is unclear. CDR1 is SGHTA and CDR2 is FQGTGA in the germline V gene. The V and J ends lost 7 bases and 5 bases respectively, with 9 bases between them. The CDR3 has 12 amino acids.

This clonotype was counted once. The chain recombines TRBV5-1 with TRBJ2-7, with 11 bases that match TRBD1. CDR1 SGHRS and CDR2 YFSETQ come from the germline V gene. With 3 bases clipped from V and 7 bases from J, the junction kept 6 bases outside the gene matches. The CDR3 loop spans 14 amino acids. CDR3 region: CASSWGQGVDEQYF. For the CDR3, the DNA is TGCGCCAGCAGCTGGGGACAGGGGGTAGATGAGCAGTACTTC. The whole variable domain, filled in from reference TRBV5-1 and TRBJ2-7, reads KAGVTQTPRYLIKTRGQQVTLSCSPISGHRSVSWYQQTPGQGLQFLFEYFSETQRNKGNFPGRFSGRQFSNSRSEMNVSTLELGDSALYLCASSWGQGVDEQYFGPGTRLTVT.

Note on this clonotype: This may be a read error: a much more frequent sequence differs by one nucleotide. The rearrangement joins TRBV6-1 to TRBJ2-1, with TRBD2 matching over 9 bases. Germline V gene lookup returns CDR1 MNHNS and CDR2 SASEGT. The CDR3 covers 12 residues. CDR3 DNA sequence: TGTGCCAGCAGCGGACTAGCGAATGAGCGGTTCTTC. Translating it yields CASSGLANERFF.

V is TRBV19 and J is TRBJ2-7; TRBD1 aligns across 7 bases. From germline, CDR1 is LNHDA and CDR2 SQIVND (reference sequence). The CDR3 consists of 11 residues. The V segment lost 8 bases and the J segment 5 bases; nucleotides outside the gene matches: 3. CDR3 DNA: TGTGCCAGTCTAGGGGGCCACGAGCAGTACTTC. Residues: CASLGGHEQYF.

In the case of this clonotype: Its ends do not fully match the called genes, so a read error is possible. The chain has TRBV9 and TRBJ2-1; D is possibly TRBD1 (6 bases). CDR3 length: 15 amino acids. Germline assignment: CDR1 SGDLS and CDR2 YYNGEE. The CDR3 region has the DNA TGTGCCGGCAGCGCAGGACAGAGCTCCTACAATGAGCAGTTCTTC. It translates to CAGSAGQSSYNEQFF.

This clonotype has at least ten counts. The V and J genes are TRBV11-2 and TRBJ2-7, with D possibly matching TRBD1 (6 bases). Germline values: CDR1 SGHAT, CDR2 FQNNGV. This CDR3 spans 13 amino acids. Trimming shortened V by 4 bases and J by 6 bases, and 13 bases separated the two germline ends. In DNA form, the CDR3 reads TGTGCCAGCAGCTCCTACAGGGTCGGCGAGCAGTACTTC. This translates into CASSSYRVGEQYF.

There are a few counts of this clonotype. This chain joins TRBV7-6 and TRBJ2-7; D may be TRBD2 (5 bases). Germline V gene sequence: CDR1 SGHVS, CDR2 FNYEAQ. The CDR3 has 15 amino acids. Trimming left V 0 bases short and J 3 bases short, with 12 bases between. The CDR3 reads CASSLAEPAVYEQYF. Written as DNA, the CDR3 is TGTGCCAGCAGCTTAGCGGAGCCAGCGGTCTACGAGCAGTACTTC.

This clonotype was seen many times. This chain links TRBV9 with TRBJ1-1, with TRBD1 as a possible D gene (5 bases). CDR3 length: 13 amino acids. Trimming removed 3 bases from V and 4 bases from J, with 10 bases in between. From germline, CDR1 is SGDLS and CDR2 YYNGEE. The CDR3 sequence: CASSGPGPTEAFF. CDR3 bases: TGTGCCAGCAGCGGGCCGGGACCCACTGAAGCTTTCTTT.

V and J are TRBV20-1 and TRBJ1-2; D unclear. This CDR3 has 14 amino acids. The V gene lost 4 bases and the J gene lost 4 bases, with 16 bases spanning the gap. Germline CDR1 and CDR2: DFQATT and SNEGSKA (reference sequence). The CDR3 DNA is TGCAGTGCTATGGCTCAATCCGGAGGCTATGGCTACACCTTC. This translates into CSAMAQSGGYGYTF.

The chain's CDR3 is CSAPRGGRGYEQYF. CDR3 nucleotides: TGCAGTGCACCGAGGGGGGGGCGGGGCTACGAGCAGTACTTC. J is TRBJ2-7 and V is TRBV20-1, with TRBD2 as a possible D gene (7 bases). The CDR3 extends over 14 amino acids. The germline V and J ends were trimmed by 6 bases and 3 bases, with 18 bases remaining between them. The V gene's germline CDR1 is DFQATT and CDR2 SNEGSKA (reference sequence).

V is TRBV6-5 and J is TRBJ1-5; D gene ambiguous. The CDR3 length is 13 residues. Deletions cut 2 bases from V and 2 bases from J, with 4 bases between. Germline CDR1 reads MNHEY; CDR2 reads SVGAGI. CDR3 DNA sequence: TGTGCCAGCAGTTACATTGGCAATCAGCCCCAGCATTTT. This translates into CASSYIGNQPQHF.

The rearrangement uses TRBV19 and TRBJ1-1; D perhaps matches TRBD1 (5 bases). Germline-derived CDR1 and CDR2 are LNHDA and SQIVND (reference sequence). The CDR3 runs to 15 residues. Trimming removed 6 bases at V and 8 bases at J, with 22 bases between. The CDR3 loop reads CASSEIGVTGEEAFF. In DNA form, the CDR3 reads TGTGCCAGTAGCGAAATAGGGGTGACCGGGGAGGAAGCTTTCTTT.

In regard to this clonotype: One end of the junction does not line up with germline, which may come from a read error. This chain connects TRBV7-3 to TRBJ1-4; D is ambiguous. Germline V CDR1 and CDR2: SGHTA, FQGTGA. The CDR3 loop spans 14 amino acids. The CDR3 DNA sequence: TGTGCTAGCAGCTTAAGTAAGTACAATGAAAAACTGTTTTTT. Protein product: CASSLSKYNEKLFF.